The 21 T cell receptor beta chains given below trace back to one sample, sequenced in a study of T cell repertoires in cytomegalovirus infection. TCRdb independently ran MiXCR on the reads; one entry per CDR3 protein. This repertoire shows about 150,000 distinct CDR3 sequences, around a quarter found once; its top ten account for approximately 11%. The specimen sequenced was PBMCs. Receptor source: a human donor in good health (CMV status not recorded). Some clones in this sample may be carry-over from other donors' samples.

V usage is TRBV6-2 or TRBV6-3 and J usage is TRBJ1-1, with 7 bases lining up with TRBD1. CDR3 size: 15 residues. From germline, CDR1 is MNHEY and CDR2 SVGEGT. The ends lost 6 bases at V and 0 bases at J; junction bases unmatched: 7. CDR3: CASSRTTGLNTEAFF. The CDR3 DNA is TGTGCCAGCAGCCGAACGACAGGGTTGAACACTGAAGCTTTCTTT.

This chain uses TRBV24-1 with TRBJ1-5, with unresolved D. V was shortened by 9 bases and J by 2 bases, with 10 bases between the two germline ends. There are 13 residues in the CDR3. The germline CDR1 and CDR2 sequences are KGHDR and SFDVKD. The CDR3 here is CATQAEGNQPQHF. DNA for the CDR3: TGTGCCACCCAGGCAGAGGGCAATCAGCCCCAGCATTTT.

In its sample, this clonotype was seen many times. The CDR3 DNA sequence: TGTGCCAGCAGCTTGGGGGGCAGGGGGCTCACAGATACGCAGTATTTT. It codes for CASSLGGRGLTDTQYF. V and J are TRBV7-2 and TRBJ2-3; 8 bases align to TRBD1. Trimming took 3 bases from V and 2 from J; bases not matched to a gene: 7. CDR1 and CDR2 (germline): SGHTA, FQGNSA. There are 16 residues in the CDR3. The whole variable domain, remainder taken from reference TRBV7-2 and TRBJ2-3, is GAGVSQSPSNKVTEKGKDVELRCDPISGHTALYWYRQSLGQGLEFLIYFQGNSAPDKSGLPSDRFSAERTGGSVSTLTIQRTQQEDSAVYLCASSLGGRGLTDTQYFGPGTRLTVL.

The table lists this clonotype with a few counts. The V and J genes are TRBV7-8 and TRBJ2-1; TRBD2 aligns across 10 bases. This CDR3 has 16 amino acids. V trimming: 5 bases; J trimming: 7 bases; junction bases outside the gene matches: 11. Germline assignment: CDR1 SGHVS and CDR2 FQNEAQ. The CDR3 nucleotides are TGTGCCAGCAGCCCGACCACCGAACTAGCGGGGAATGAGCAGTTCTTC. It specifies CASSPTTELAGNEQFF.

There are a few counts of this clonotype. V usage is TRBV7-9 and J usage is TRBJ2-5, with a possible D match to TRBD2 (5 bases). This CDR3 comprises 15 residues. The V end lost 5 bases, the J end lost 0 bases, and 13 bases lay between the germline ends. Per germline, CDR1 SEHNR and CDR2 FQNEAQ (reference sequence). CDR3 nucleotides: TGTGCCAGCAGCCACAAGGCGAGGGACCAAGAGACCCAGTACTTC. Protein sequence: CASSHKARDQETQYF.

The chain employs TRBV5-6 and TRBJ2-7, with 9 nucleotides matching TRBD1. The germline V gene has CDR1 SGHDT and CDR2 YYEEEE. This CDR3 is built from 14 residues. With 4 bases clipped from V and 6 bases from J, the junction kept 8 bases outside the gene matches. DNA for the CDR3: TGTGCCAGCAGCCTCGGGACAGGGATACCCGAGCAGTACTTC. Residues: CASSLGTGIPEQYF.

The chain links TRBV4-1 to TRBJ1-1; TRBD1 might be the D (6 bases). V was cut by 3 bases and J by 11 bases, with 19 bases left in between. Germline CDR1 MGHRA, CDR2 YSYEKL. The CDR3 extends over 14 amino acids. For the CDR3, the DNA is TGCGCCAGCAGCCAGCCGGGACATCTAGTTTTGGCTTTCTTT. It codes for CASSQPGHLVLAFF.

This chain connects TRBV6-2 or TRBV6-3 to TRBJ2-4; D unclear. CDR1 and CDR2 from the germline V gene are MNHEY and SVGEGT. The CDR3 is made up of 20 amino acids. Trimming took off 2 bases at V and 0 bases at J, with 23 bases between the two ends. CDR3 coding DNA: TGTGCCAGCAGTTACCCACGAGGTGAAGGTGCAATAATAGCCAAAAACATTCAGTACTTC. It yields the protein CASSYPRGEGAIIAKNIQYF.

The chain links TRBV11-1 to TRBJ2-5, with no clear D. The V gene's germline CDR1 is SGHAT and CDR2 FQDESV (reference sequence). The CDR3 sequence is 15 residues long. V shed 6 bases and J shed 3 bases, with 17 bases lying between them. The CDR3 DNA reads TGTGCCAGCAGTCCCCCCACGGCGGCGAAAGAGACCCAGTACTTC. Amino acid sequence: CASSPPTAAKETQYF.

The table lists this clonotype with many counts. The chain carries TRBV14 and TRBJ2-4; possible D gene TRBD1, 6 bases. The length of the CDR3 is 19 residues. V lost 2 bases and J lost 2, with 22 bases in between. Germline V gene sequence: CDR1 SGHDN, CDR2 FVKESK. The CDR3 DNA reads TGTGCCAGCAGCCAAACTCCCATTCAGGGGAAAGGGACCAAAAACATTCAGTACTTC. Residues: CASSQTPIQGKGTKNIQYF.

This clonotype appeared many times. Since a much larger clone is just one base distant, this may be a read error. V is TRBV7-2 and J is TRBJ2-3; D unresolved. Germline values: CDR1 SGHTA, CDR2 FQGNSA. The CDR3 is 12 amino acids. Trimming left V 2 bases short and J 2 bases short, with 2 bases between. The CDR3 DNA reads TGTGCCAGCAGCTTATTCACAGATACGCAGTATTTT. Amino acid sequence: CASSLFTDTQYF.

This rearrangement joins TRBV12-3 or TRBV12-4 to TRBJ1-4; possible D gene TRBD1, 5 bases. CDR3 size: 14 residues. The ends were cut back, 2 bases at V and 4 bases at J, with 8 bases in the middle. The CDR3, as DNA: TGTGCCAGCAGTTTACGGAGGGGTAATGAAAAACTGTTTTTT. This gives the protein CASSLRRGNEKLFF.

This clonotype was seen repeatedly, ten times or more. The V gene is TRBV7-2, the J gene TRBJ2-3; 12 bases match TRBD2. V was pared by 5 bases and J by 2 bases, with 5 bases of the junction left unmatched. Germline V gives CDR1 SGHTA, CDR2 FQGNSA. This CDR3 has 16 residues. CDR3 amino acids: CASSRLAGALTDTQYF. CDR3 nucleotides: TGTGCCAGCAGCCGACTAGCGGGGGCCCTCACAGATACGCAGTATTTT. The variable domain in full, with the rest retrieved from reference TRBV7-2 and TRBJ2-3, is GAGVSQSPSNKVTEKGKDVELRCDPISGHTALYWYRQSLGQGLEFLIYFQGNSAPDKSGLPSDRFSAERTGGSVSTLTIQRTQQEDSAVYLCASSRLAGALTDTQYFGPGTRLTVL.

The chain has TRBV6-8 and TRBJ2-1, with 15 bases that match TRBD2. V was clipped by 7 bases and J by 14 bases; unmatched bases: 9. CDR1 is MNHGY, CDR2 SAAAGT, per germline. The CDR3 runs to 14 residues. The CDR3 region has the DNA TGTGCCAGCAATCCGGGACTAGCGGGGGGAGGTGAGTTCTTC. It is translated as CASNPGLAGGGEFF.

This clonotype was picked up a small number of times. J is TRBJ2-2 and V is TRBV28; D uncertain. Germline CDR1 MDHEN, CDR2 SYDVKM. CDR3 size: 13 residues. Trimming left V 3 bases short and J 7 bases short, with 9 bases between. CDR3: CASSFSGIGELFF. The CDR3 DNA follows: TGTGCCAGCAGTTTTTCTGGGATCGGGGAGCTGTTTTTT.

In its sample, this clonotype was seen many times. The chain is built from TRBV20-1 and TRBJ2-7, with 8 bases that match TRBD2. The CDR3 length is 16 residues. CDR1 and CDR2 from the germline V gene are DFQATT and SNEGSKA (reference sequence). Trimming removed 0 bases from V and 3 bases from J; junction bases left unmatched: 10. The CDR3 region has the DNA TGCAGTGCTAGAGATGGGGTTACTAGCGGAGTCTACGAGCAGTACTTC. Translated: CSARDGVTSGVYEQYF.

This clonotype was detected only a few times. The V gene is TRBV29-1, the J gene TRBJ2-1; D remains unclear. Trimming shortened V by 0 bases and J by 7 bases, and 10 bases separated the two germline ends. The CDR3 contains 13 residues. The germline CDR1 and CDR2 sequences are SQVTM and ANQGSEA. CDR3 nucleotides: TGCAGCGTTGAAGATCGTGTAGGGAATGAGCAGTTCTTC. Its protein product is CSVEDRVGNEQFF.

DNA of the CDR3: TGTGCCAGCAGCTCGGGACAGGGGCTCTACAATGAGCAGTTCTTC. This gives the protein CASSSGQGLYNEQFF. The rearrangement links TRBV7-3 to TRBJ2-1; 10 positions agree with TRBD1. CDR3 length equals 15 residues. The germline V gene encodes CDR1 SGHTA and CDR2 FQGTGA. V gave up 4 bases and J gave up 3 bases; unmatched junction bases: 3. Full variable domain (outside the CDR3, taken from reference TRBV7-3 and TRBJ2-1): GAGVSQTPSNKVTEKGKYVELRCDPISGHTALYWYRQSLGQGPEFLIYFQGTGAADDSGLPNDRFFAVRPEGSVSTLKIQRTERGDSAVYLCASSSGQGLYNEQFFGPGTRLTVL.

Only a few counts were recorded for this clonotype. CDR3 loop: CASGTFQGWQGYGYTF. Here the CDR3 DNA reads TGTGCCAGCGGAACCTTCCAAGGGTGGCAGGGCTATGGCTACACCTTC. J is TRBJ1-2 and V is TRBV12-3 or TRBV12-4, with D possibly matching TRBD1 (5 bases). V was clipped by 8 bases and J by 4 bases, with 23 bases between them. The CDR3 is made up of 16 amino acids.

J is TRBJ2-3 and V is TRBV6-4; D gene ambiguous. The CDR3 consists of 13 residues. Looked up from germline, CDR1 is MRHNA and CDR2 is SNTAGT. Trimming pared 3 bases from V and 1 base from J, leaving 5 bases between. This CDR3 reads CASSEYGTDTQYF. The DNA of the CDR3 is TGTGCCAGCAGTGAATATGGCACAGATACGCAGTATTTT.

The V gene is TRBV12-3 or TRBV12-4, the J gene TRBJ1-6, with D perhaps matching TRBD1 (5 bases). CDR3 length: 14 amino acids. V gave up 3 bases and J gave up 10 bases, with 13 bases separating them. Here the CDR3 reads CASSLIWGTSPLHF. As DNA, the CDR3 is TGTGCCAGCAGTTTGATATGGGGGACCTCACCCCTCCACTTT.